The following is a T cell receptor beta chain sequence with its context. This clonotype was observed at least ten times. Its antigen is currently not known. No quality values exist for individual bases; no much larger clone is one base distant. Unsorted PBMC libraries were generated from 2 million PBMCs stored in RNAlater at -80 °C until RNA extraction. The multiple sclerosis patients were enrolled in a US clinical protocol that used magnetic resonance imaging to evaluate disease progression. Peripheral blood was subjected to Ficoll-Hypaque density gradient centrifugation to isolate PBMCs, which were then cryopreserved in liquid nitrogen. The source of the sample is a study of neurological immune-mediated disorders (dated by TCRdb to between 2019 and 2020). A note on the overall study: Among the roughly 34 multiple sclerosis patients, relapsing-remitting MS accounted for approximately 30 and secondary progressive MS accounted for 3. Peripheral blood TCR-beta repertoires from HTLV-I-associated myelopathy (HAM/TSP) patients, multiple sclerosis patients and healthy controls were compared by UMI-based sequencing. The cohort comprised around 70 subjects: 14 HAM/TSP patients, some 35 multiple sclerosis patients and around 20 healthy controls. Longitudinal samples, technical triplicates and paired sorted CD4+ and CD8+ T-cell subsets, alongside PBMC samples, were included among the 106 TCR-beta libraries.

General findings and caveats noted by the study authors: TCR clonal expansion was highest in HAM/TSP patients and lowest in MS patients, with MS patients falling below even healthy controls. In a phylogenetic analysis, the repertoires of 18 out of 34 MS patients fell into a single cluster of related CDR3 sequences, pointing to a possible signature at the repertoire level. The MS cluster was not associated with any clinical or MRI features, and the authors stated that larger cohorts are needed. No identical CDR3 amino acid sequences were shared among expanded clones across subjects, suggesting private TCR-beta repertoires in all groups.

cDNA synthesis used template-switch 5'RACE with a primer carrying a 10-nucleotide random unique molecular identifier tagging each TCR transcript. Over 160 million TCR-beta sequences, covering 15-18 subjects, were produced in each sequencing run. The RNeasy kit was used for extraction of total RNA. The KAPA Real-time Library Amplification kit was used to amplify TCR-beta VDJ regions with primers targeting the TCR constant region and the 5'RACE anchor. A first PCR added sample indexes and Illumina adaptors, after which a second PCR increased the library yield. The roughly 650 bp TCR product was size-selected on a 2% E-gel SizeSelection system after Ampure bead purification. Library quality was checked on a Bioanalyzer, concentration was measured with Qubit, and libraries were quantified with the Kapa Library Quantification kit before pooling. An Illumina HiSeq 2500 sequenced the libraries paired-end 2 x 150 bp. To increase sequence diversity, roughly 24-31% phiX was spiked into each library pool. The authors processed their data as follows. Quality-filtered reads were processed with the UMI-based MiGEC pipeline, which removed over 80% of raw TCR sequences during error correction. IMGT germline references were used for alignment of VDJ genes, and clonotypes were defined by a unique CDR3 amino acid sequence together with V-J genes. Clonal expansion, Shannon diversity and CDR3 relatedness (CalcPairwiseDistances, ClusterSamples) were evaluated with VDJtools, and phylogenetic trees were built with CLCbio workbench. Clones with at least 8 unique UMIs were defined as expanded, with this threshold being based on coefficient-of-variation modelling across technical triplicates. TCRdb ran its own pipeline on the public reads, namely fastp trimming at Q25 and MiXCR clone calling, and kept in-frame beta chains. Rows merge per CDR3 protein into single entries with the most common DNA and genes. These V and J calls rely on TCRdb rather than the paper's analysis. Recorded for this sample are some 66,000 distinct CDR3 sequences; about 3.4% of them occurred a single time. About 4% of the sample is held by the ten biggest clonotypes.

Ends trimmed: V by 3 bases, J by 5 bases; bases unmatched to a gene: 7. CDR1 and CDR2, looked up from the germline V gene (reference sequence), are MNHEY and SMNVEV. Measured from the cysteine to the phenylalanine, the CDR3 is 15 residues long. Here the CDR3 DNA is all that survives: 45 bases in frame from base 1. The TCR comes from a man aged 35 to 55 with multiple sclerosis. Sequencing was done on a sample of PBMCs. This receptor chain uses TRBV27 and TRBJ2-1; 7 bases in the junction line up with TRBD1. The CDR3 protein is CASSFPDRLNNEQFF. The nucleotide sequence reads as follows: TGTGCCAGCAGTTTCCCGGACAGGCTTAACAATGAGCAGTTCTTC.